These 16 T cell receptor beta chains were all obtained from the same sample, sequenced in a study of T-cell memory formation after mild COVID-19. TCRdb analysed the 5' RACE reads with MiXCR anew, one entry per CDR3 protein. The table lists roughly 110,000 distinct CDR3 sequences, 15% to 20% of them singletons. The material sequenced was PBMCs or a T cell subset sorted from them (not recorded which). The source of these receptors is an adult woman who had mild COVID-19 (a few samples of this study predate the infection). Cell type and time point are not known.

This chain connects TRBV19 to TRBJ2-3; TRBD2 is a possible D gene (5 bases). Germline CDR1 LNHDA, CDR2 SQIVND (reference sequence). V was clipped by 7 bases and J by 4 bases, with 18 bases between them. The CDR3 contains 15 residues. CDR3 DNA: TGTGCCAGTACCCTCCGACGGGGATTGCCAGATACGCAGTATTTT. Protein: CASTLRRGLPDTQYF.

This clonotype was detected a few times. The chain couples TRBV9 to TRBJ2-2; D perhaps matches TRBD1 (6 bases). The V and J ends lost 6 bases and 1 base respectively, with 7 bases between them. The V gene's germline CDR1 is SGDLS and CDR2 YYNGEE. The CDR3 runs to 13 residues. Here the CDR3 DNA reads TGTGCCAGCACCAGGGGGAACACCGGGGAGCTGTTTTTT. Protein product: CASTRGNTGELFF. Complete variable domain (other parts from reference TRBV9 and TRBJ2-2): DSGVTQTPKHLITATGQRVTLRCSPRSGDLSVYWYQQSLDQGLQFLIQYYNGEERAKGNILERFSAQQFPDLHSELNLSSLELGDSALYFCASTRGNTGELFFGEGSRLTVL.

This chain connects TRBV20-1 to TRBJ2-1; D perhaps matches TRBD1 (7 bases). V was trimmed by 5 bases and J by 9 bases, leaving 23 bases between them. This CDR3 is built from 15 residues. Per the germline V gene, CDR1 is DFQATT and CDR2 is SNEGSKA (reference sequence). As DNA, the CDR3 is TGCAGTGCTGGACCCCAGGGGGGCCCGAGCGGTGAGCAGTTCTTC. Encoded protein: CSAGPQGGPSGEQFF.

J is TRBJ2-7 and V is TRBV9, with D unclear. Germline CDR1 SGDLS, CDR2 YYNGEE. The CDR3 is 16 amino acids. Trimming left V 4 bases short and J 0 bases short, with 17 bases between. CDR3 DNA: TGTGCCAGCAGCCCCCGACCCTTTTCTAGCTCCTACGAGCAGTACTTC. It codes for CASSPRPFSSSYEQYF.

The sample holds a few counts of this clonotype. The chain joins TRBV6-1 to TRBJ1-5, with D possibly TRBD1 on 5 matching bases. Trimming took off 0 bases at V and 5 bases at J, with 11 bases between the two ends. Germline assignment: CDR1 MNHNS and CDR2 SASEGT. The CDR3 has 15 amino acids. The CDR3 spells CASSEAPRADQPQHF. As DNA, the CDR3 is TGTGCCAGCAGTGAAGCGCCCAGGGCGGATCAGCCCCAGCATTTT.

This clonotype was seen at least ten times. The chain combines TRBV14 with TRBJ2-3, with 10 bases matching TRBD2. The CDR3 is 15 amino acids. V shed 4 bases and J 5 bases; nucleotides not matched to a gene: 6. Germline-derived CDR1 and CDR2 are SGHDN and FVKESK. Written as DNA, the CDR3 is TGTGCCAGCAGCCCTAGCGGGAGTTATGGAGATACGCAGTATTTT. It translates to CASSPSGSYGDTQYF. The entire variable domain, with the rest obtained from reference TRBV14 and TRBJ2-3, is as follows: EAGVTQFPSHSVIEKGQTVTLRCDPISGHDNLYWYRRVMGKEIKFLLHFVKESKQDESGMPNNRFLAERTGGTYSTLKVQPAELEDSGVYFCASSPSGSYGDTQYFGPGTRLTVL.

V and J are TRBV5-1 and TRBJ1-1; TRBD1 matches 7 bases. V shed 4 bases, J shed 5 bases, and the junction held 5 bases outside the gene matches. The CDR3 is 13 amino acids. Looked up from germline, CDR1 is SGHRS and CDR2 is YFSETQ. The CDR3 DNA is TGCGCCAGCAGCAACAGGGGATGGACTGAAGCTTTCTTT. Its translation is CASSNRGWTEAFF.

The chain is built from TRBV7-2 and TRBJ1-1, with 7 bases lining up with TRBD1. V lost 5 bases to trimming and J lost 3 bases; unmatched junction nucleotides: 6. The germline CDR1 and CDR2 sequences are SGHTA and FQGNSA. The CDR3 has 14 amino acids. CDR3 sequence (DNA): TGTGCCAGCAGCGTAATCGGACAGGACACTGAAGCTTTCTTT. It specifies CASSVIGQDTEAFF.

The chain links TRBV24-1 to TRBJ2-2, with no clear D. The V end was cut by 8 bases, the J end by 3 bases, with 9 bases between. CDR3 size: 13 residues. Germline V gene lookup returns CDR1 KGHDR and CDR2 SFDVKD. Here the CDR3 DNA reads TGTGCCACCATCGGTCGGGACACCGGGGAGCTGTTTTTT. It codes for CATIGRDTGELFF.

The chain employs TRBV5-1 and TRBJ1-2; D unclear. Germline loops: CDR1 SGHRS, CDR2 YFSETQ. V lost 0 bases, J lost 0 bases, and 9 bases lay in between. The CDR3 has 15 amino acids. CDR3 sequence: CASSLGAVANYGYTF. DNA of the CDR3: TGCGCCAGCAGCTTGGGGGCTGTAGCTAACTATGGCTACACCTTC.

This clonotype has just a few counts. This chain uses TRBV7-8 with TRBJ2-3; the match to TRBD2 covers 11 bases. Germline loops: CDR1 SGHVS, CDR2 FQNEAQ. CDR3 length equals 18 residues. With 3 bases clipped from V and 2 bases from J, the junction kept 10 bases outside the gene matches. The CDR3 here is CASSFSPGLAGVTDTQYF. In DNA form, the CDR3 reads TGTGCCAGCAGCTTCTCCCCCGGACTAGCGGGCGTCACAGATACGCAGTATTTT.

The sample holds a few counts of this clonotype. The chain has TRBV7-9 and TRBJ1-1, with D maybe TRBD1 (5 bases). V lost 1 base and J 14 bases, leaving 11 bases between the germline ends. This CDR3 is 11 amino acids long. The germline V gene encodes CDR1 SEHNR and CDR2 FQNEAQ (reference sequence). CDR3 sequence reads: CASSLGGRLFF. The CDR3 coding sequence is TGTGCCAGCAGCTTAGGGGGACGTCTCTTCTTT.

The rearrangement links TRBV7-9 to TRBJ1-1; D might be TRBD1 (6 bases). Trimming pared 5 bases from V and 2 bases from J, leaving 15 bases between. Germline CDR1 reads SEHNR; CDR2 reads FQNEAQ (reference sequence). This CDR3 has 15 residues. CDR3 bases: TGTGCCAGCAGCCTGGCCGGGGGGGGCAACACTGAAGCTTTCTTT. It encodes CASSLAGGGNTEAFF.

This clonotype has more than one count but fewer than ten. The genes are TRBV7-2 and TRBJ2-1; 14 bases agree with TRBD2. Trimming removed 3 bases from V and 7 bases from J; junction bases left unmatched: 5. The CDR3 is 16 amino acids. The V gene's germline CDR1 is SGHTA and CDR2 FQGNSA. CDR3 in amino acids: CASSLGLAGVRNEQFF. DNA for the CDR3: TGTGCCAGCAGCTTGGGACTAGCGGGAGTAAGGAATGAGCAGTTCTTC.

This clonotype was recorded many times. This chain joins TRBV7-9 and TRBJ2-3; no clear D. CDR1 is SEHNR and CDR2 is FQNEAQ in the germline V gene (reference sequence). The CDR3 covers 16 residues. V was shortened by 2 bases and J by 2 bases, with 14 bases between the two germline ends. CDR3 amino acids: CASSLPGTFSTDTQYF. The CDR3 DNA is TGTGCCAGCAGCTTACCCGGAACATTTTCCACAGATACGCAGTATTTT.

This clonotype was recorded a few times. The rearrangement links TRBV20-1 to TRBJ1-2; D uncertain. Per the germline V gene, CDR1 is DFQATT and CDR2 is SNEGSKA (reference sequence). Trimming cost V 6 bases and J 8 bases, with 22 bases left between them. The CDR3 consists of 14 residues. CDR3 coding DNA: TGCAGTGCCCCAAACGGATCAATGAGTGCGGGCTACACCTTC. Its translation is CSAPNGSMSAGYTF.